The 26 T cell receptor beta chains below all came from one sample that was sequenced in a study of T cells in Graves' hyperthyroidism and ophthalmopathy. Amplification targeted TCR beta CDR3 regions from RNA transcripts. Primed by the HTBI set, a first-round RT-PCR was run on the TCR CDR3. MiXCR, applied by TCRdb to the multiplex PCR reads, yields one record per CDR3 protein. The sample records approximately 520,000 distinct CDR3 sequences, roughly 24% being singletons. Source material: blood. Receptors were obtained from a young woman with Graves' ophthalmopathy.

This clonotype was observed a handful of times. The CDR3 region is CSARGLGTGMGEQYF. DNA for the CDR3: TGCAGTGCTAGGGGACTCGGGACAGGTATGGGGGAGCAGTACTTC. This rearrangement joins TRBV20-1 to TRBJ2-7; TRBD1 matches at 8 bases. Looked up from germline, CDR1 is DFQATT and CDR2 is SNEGSKA (reference sequence). The CDR3 length is 15 residues. The J segment lost 7 bases and the V segment lost 3 bases, leaving 14 bases of the junction unmatched.

This clonotype has more than one count but fewer than ten. The chain has TRBV28 and TRBJ2-7; D is uncertain. The germline V gene has CDR1 MDHEN and CDR2 SYDVKM. The CDR3 has 13 residues. V lost 3 bases, J lost 6 bases, and 12 bases lay in between. The chain's CDR3 is CASSFGRLSEQYF. The CDR3 DNA reads as TGTGCCAGCAGTTTTGGTCGCCTCAGCGAGCAGTACTTC.

The table lists this clonotype with many counts. The chain has TRBV29-1 and TRBJ2-2, with 7 bases identical to TRBD1. The CDR3 is made up of 13 amino acids. CDR1 is SQVTM, CDR2 ANQGSEA, per germline. J gave up 4 bases and V 5 bases, and 4 bases lay outside the gene matches. The CDR3 DNA is TGCAGCGTTTACCCAGGGGGCACCGGGGAGCTGTTTTTT. This translates into CSVYPGGTGELFF.

This clonotype occurred a few times. The chain employs TRBV11-2 and TRBJ2-5; 7 positions agree with TRBD1. There are 16 residues in the CDR3. Trimming removed 6 bases from V and 2 bases from J; junction bases left unmatched: 12. Germline V CDR1 and CDR2: SGHAT, FQNNGV. The chain's CDR3 is CASSSGWDREQETQYF. The CDR3 DNA reads TGTGCCAGCAGTTCGGGTTGGGACAGAGAGCAAGAGACCCAGTACTTC.

The gene calls are TRBV4-2 and TRBJ2-7, with 8 bases lining up with TRBD2. CDR1 and CDR2 from the germline V gene are LGHNA and YNFKEQ. The J segment lost 6 bases and the V segment lost 1 base, leaving 8 bases of the junction unmatched. CDR3 length: 15 residues. CDR3 residues: CASSQGGAGEVEQYF. CDR3 nucleotides: TGTGCCAGCAGCCAAGGCGGAGCGGGAGAGGTCGAGCAGTACTTC.

The chain has TRBV9 and TRBJ1-1, with D possibly being TRBD1 (6 bases). V dropped 3 bases and J dropped 4 bases, with 16 bases sitting between them. The CDR3 is 15 residues long. Germline-derived CDR1 and CDR2 are SGDLS and YYNGEE. The CDR3 sequence is CASSATQGIGTEAFF. For the CDR3, the DNA is TGTGCCAGCAGCGCAACACAGGGTATTGGCACTGAAGCTTTCTTT.

This clonotype was picked up many times. This sequence joins TRBV6-5 and TRBJ2-2; the match to TRBD2 covers 10 bases. Looked up from germline, CDR1 is MNHEY and CDR2 is SVGAGI. This CDR3 spans 14 amino acids. The J segment lost 6 bases and the V segment lost 6 bases, leaving 4 bases of the junction unmatched. In DNA, the CDR3 is TGTGCCAGCAGCCGGGGACTAGCGCCCGGGGAGCTGTTTTTT. Amino acid sequence: CASSRGLAPGELFF.

This clonotype was counted many times. The chain couples TRBV12-3 or TRBV12-4 to TRBJ1-2; D remains unclear. CDR3 length: 11 residues. Trimming removed 5 bases at V and 7 bases at J, with 8 bases between. This CDR3 reads CASSVDRGYTF. Written as DNA, the CDR3 is TGTGCCAGCAGTGTGGACCGTGGCTACACCTTC.

This chain uses TRBV20-1 with TRBJ2-7; D uncertain. The germline CDR1 and CDR2 sequences are DFQATT and SNEGSKA (reference sequence). This CDR3 contains 16 residues. Deletions cut 0 bases from V and 7 bases from J, with 22 bases between. CDR3 loop: CSARDPLFMTVGEQYF. DNA for the CDR3: TGCAGTGCTAGAGATCCCTTATTTATGACGGTGGGGGAGCAGTACTTC.

This clonotype was seen repeatedly, ten times or more. J is TRBJ2-7 and V is TRBV2; perhaps TRBD2 as D (6 bases). The germline V and J ends were trimmed by 7 bases and 6 bases, with 19 bases remaining between them. This CDR3 is built from 14 residues. CDR1 is SNHLY and CDR2 is FYNNEI in the germline V gene. The CDR3 DNA sequence: TGTGCCAGCAAGGTCCCGGGACTGGGCGCCGAGCAGTACTTC. This codes for CASKVPGLGAEQYF.

A remark on this clonotype: Given a much more abundant clone one base away, this may be a read error. The chain joins TRBV6-5 to TRBJ1-1; D gene ambiguous. Germline V gene data show CDR1 as MNHEY and CDR2 as SVGAGI. The CDR3 covers 15 residues. CDR3 bases: TGTGCCTGCAGTTACGGGGATACCCTGAACACTGAAGCTTTCTTT. This sequence encodes CACSYGDTLNTEAFF.

There are a few counts of this clonotype. The J gene is TRBJ1-1, the V gene TRBV5-1; tentative D call: TRBD1 (5 bases). The CDR3 covers 14 residues. V was trimmed by 0 bases and J by 5 bases, leaving 11 bases between them. CDR1 is SGHRS, CDR2 YFSETQ, per germline. The CDR3 is CASSLAGGETEAFF. The DNA for the CDR3 is TGCGCCAGCAGCTTGGCCGGGGGGGAGACTGAAGCTTTCTTT.

This clonotype was recorded at least ten times. The rearrangement uses TRBV6-5 and TRBJ1-2, with D perhaps TRBD1 (5 bases). Per germline, CDR1 MNHEY and CDR2 SVGAGI. The CDR3 is 15 residues long. Trimming removed 3 bases at V and 4 bases at J, with 15 bases between. CDR3 nucleotides: TGTGCCAGCAGTTATTCCGGGGGAGGGACCTATGGCTACACCTTC. Amino acid sequence: CASSYSGGGTYGYTF.

This clonotype was seen ten or more times. The chain has TRBV2 and TRBJ2-4; TRBD1 matches at 9 bases. Trimming took 9 bases from V and 6 from J; bases not matched to a gene: 6. The CDR3 consists of 13 residues. Germline V lookup: CDR1 SNHLY, CDR2 FYNNEI. The CDR3 DNA reads TGTGCCAGTAAGAGACAGGGGGGAAACATTCAGTACTTC. This translates into CASKRQGGNIQYF.

Ten or more counts support this clonotype. This sequence joins TRBV2 and TRBJ2-5; 12 bases line up with TRBD2. Germline V gene data show CDR1 as SNHLY and CDR2 as FYNNEI. This CDR3 comprises 15 residues. The V gene end was trimmed by 6 bases and the J gene end by 5 bases; junction bases not matched to a gene: 7. The CDR3: CASRKLAGGMETQYF. The CDR3 DNA is TGTGCCAGCAGGAAACTAGCGGGGGGAATGGAGACCCAGTACTTC. The variable domain in full, with the rest retrieved from reference TRBV2 and TRBJ2-5, is EPEVTQTPSHQVTQMGQEVILRCVPISNHLYFYWYRQILGQKVEFLVSFYNNEISEKSEIFDDQFSVERPDGSNFTLKIRSTKLEDSAMYFCASRKLAGGMETQYFGPGTRLLVL.

The J gene is TRBJ1-5, the V gene TRBV28; D ambiguous. Trimming took off 5 bases at V and 3 bases at J, with 11 bases between the two ends. There are 14 residues in the CDR3. Per germline, CDR1 MDHEN and CDR2 SYDVKM. The CDR3 DNA reads as TGTGCCAGCAGTGAGGCAGGCATCAATCAGCCCCAGCATTTT. Protein sequence: CASSEAGINQPQHF.

This clonotype has more than one count but fewer than ten. The rearrangement links TRBV7-6 to TRBJ1-1; no reliable D call. The germline gives CDR1 SGHVS, CDR2 FNYEAQ. The CDR3 has 13 amino acids. V lost 3 bases and J 3 bases, leaving 8 bases between the germline ends. The CDR3 DNA follows: TGTGCCAGCAGCTTGTCGACGCACACTGAAGCTTTCTTT. It encodes CASSLSTHTEAFF.

V is TRBV11-2 and J is TRBJ2-7; TRBD2 matches at 12 bases. Per germline, CDR1 SGHAT and CDR2 FQNNGV. The CDR3 totals 17 residues. V shed 3 bases and J 6 bases; nucleotides not matched to a gene: 12. The CDR3: CASSFRLAGAPLSEQYF. The CDR3 DNA reads as TGTGCCAGCAGCTTCCGACTAGCGGGGGCGCCTTTGAGCGAGCAGTACTTC.

The chain links TRBV4-1 to TRBJ2-5; D not certain. Trimming pared 0 bases from V and 5 bases from J, leaving 16 bases between. This CDR3 is built from 16 residues. Germline V gene lookup returns CDR1 MGHRA and CDR2 YSYEKL. The CDR3 nucleotides read TGCGCCAGCAGCCAAGAGGAGATAGGACCTGGGGAGACCCAGTACTTC. Translation: CASSQEEIGPGETQYF.

This clonotype was seen many times. This rearrangement joins TRBV5-1 to TRBJ1-1, with a weak D call TRBD1 (5 bases). CDR1 and CDR2 from the germline V gene are SGHRS and YFSETQ. Trimming cost V 2 bases and J 3 bases, with 20 bases left between them. This CDR3 is 17 amino acids long. The CDR3 sequence: CASSLAEAAWGDTEAFF. DNA for the CDR3: TGCGCCAGCAGCTTAGCCGAGGCCGCATGGGGCGACACTGAAGCTTTCTTT.

This chain connects TRBV7-9 to TRBJ2-5; no reliable D call. From germline, CDR1 is SEHNR and CDR2 FQNEAQ (reference sequence). Trimming shortened V by 5 bases and J by 5 bases, and 15 bases separated the two germline ends. CDR3 length equals 14 residues. The CDR3 region has the DNA TGTGCCAGCAGCCCCCCCTCGCGGCCGGAGACCCAGTACTTC. Translating gives CASSPPSRPETQYF.

This clonotype occurred a few times. The rearrangement joins TRBV28 to TRBJ2-7; 11 bases are a match to TRBD1. Germline values: CDR1 MDHEN, CDR2 SYDVKM. V gave up 6 bases and J gave up 1 base; unmatched junction bases: 8. The CDR3 is 16 amino acids. The CDR3: CASSGQGALKSYEQYF. The CDR3 bases are TGTGCCAGCAGCGGACAGGGGGCGCTTAAATCCTACGAGCAGTACTTC.

The table lists this clonotype with many counts. The chain uses TRBV10-1 and TRBJ2-5, with TRBD1 as a possible D gene (5 bases). With 4 bases removed from V and 2 bases from J, the gap between germline ends came to 8 bases. CDR1 WNHNN and CDR2 SYGVQD come from the germline V gene (reference sequence). This CDR3 has 13 residues. In nucleotides, the CDR3 is TGCGCCAGCAGTGCGGCAGGGCAAGAGACCCAGTACTTC. Amino acids: CASSAAGQETQYF.

This clonotype came up many times. The CDR3 loop is CSVNNLNTEAFF. The CDR3 bases are TGCAGCGTTAACAACTTGAACACTGAAGCTTTCTTT. The chain carries TRBV29-1 and TRBJ1-1; no clear D gene. V was shortened by 5 bases and J by 0 bases, with 7 bases between the two germline ends. CDR1 is SQVTM, CDR2 ANQGSEA, per germline. CDR3 length: 12 amino acids.

The chain uses TRBV10-3 and TRBJ2-7; D is undetermined. V was cut by 3 bases and J by 0 bases, with 9 bases left in between. Germline lookup yields CDR1 ENHRY and CDR2 SYGVKD. The length of the CDR3 is 14 residues. The DNA of the CDR3 is TGTGCCATCAGTGATCGGGCTTTCTCCTACGAGCAGTACTTC. Protein sequence: CAISDRAFSYEQYF.

This clonotype was observed at least ten times. The chain uses TRBV6-1 and TRBJ1-2; TRBD1 is a possible D gene (6 bases). The germline V and J ends were trimmed by 7 bases and 2 bases, with 11 bases remaining between them. Germline V gene sequence: CDR1 MNHNS, CDR2 SASEGT. The CDR3 extends over 13 amino acids. This CDR3 reads CASTPGGNYGYTF. As DNA, the CDR3 is TGTGCCAGCACCCCGGGGGGCAACTATGGCTACACCTTC.